The sequence of this T cell receptor beta chain was determined in a study of cytotoxic CD8 clonotypes in ibrutinib-treated CLL. The intended depth for sequencing was 1 in 200,000 to 1 in 1 million T cells. The table came from immunoSEQ multiplex PCR; TCRdb's copy has only in-frame clones and leaves some out. The sample shows about 140,000 clones, around 80% of them seen only once. On this clone itself: Its antigen is still unknown.

Study-wide findings and caveats: Under therapy, public clonotypes either contracted or stayed stable, and they were uncommon. Increased clonality at ibrutinib response gave way to a return toward baseline at progression.

This sequence originates from a human donor with chronic lymphocytic leukemia. Material: PBMCs, obtained after 36 months of ibrutinib treatment.

In DNA, the CDR3 is TGTGCCCGGGCCCTGGAGGGTACGGGTGGCTACACCTTC. Translation gives CARALEGTGGYTF. The rearrangement uses TRBV30 and TRBJ1-2; D call uncertain. Germline assignment: CDR1 GTSNPN and CDR2 SVGIG (reference sequence). Deletions cut 8 bases from V and 7 bases from J, with 20 bases between. The CDR3 has 13 residues.